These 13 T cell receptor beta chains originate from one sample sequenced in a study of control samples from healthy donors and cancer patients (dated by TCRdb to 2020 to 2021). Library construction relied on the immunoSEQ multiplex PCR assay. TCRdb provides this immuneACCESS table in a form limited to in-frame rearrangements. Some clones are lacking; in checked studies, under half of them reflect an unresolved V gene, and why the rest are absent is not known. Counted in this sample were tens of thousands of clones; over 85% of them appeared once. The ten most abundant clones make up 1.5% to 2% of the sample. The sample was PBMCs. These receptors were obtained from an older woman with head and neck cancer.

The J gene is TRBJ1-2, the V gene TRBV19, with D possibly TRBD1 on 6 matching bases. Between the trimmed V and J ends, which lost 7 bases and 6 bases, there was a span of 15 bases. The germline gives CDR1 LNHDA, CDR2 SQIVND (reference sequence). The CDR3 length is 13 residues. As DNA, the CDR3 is TGTGCCAGTAACTTTTGGGGGCCCGATGGCTACACCTTC. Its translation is CASNFWGPDGYTF.

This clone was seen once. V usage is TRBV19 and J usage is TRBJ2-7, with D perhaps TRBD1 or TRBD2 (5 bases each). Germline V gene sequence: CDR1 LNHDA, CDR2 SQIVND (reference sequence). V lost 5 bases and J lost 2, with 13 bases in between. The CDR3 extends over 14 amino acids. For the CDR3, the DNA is TGTGCCAGTAGTGGGGGACCCCGGCCCTACGAGCAGTACTTC. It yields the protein CASSGGPRPYEQYF.

CDR3 protein: CASSYRGNTEAFF. The CDR3 coding sequence is TGTGCCAGCAGTTACAGGGGGAACACTGAAGCTTTCTTT. V is TRBV28 and J is TRBJ1-1, with 7 bases lining up with TRBD1. The CDR3 has 13 residues. Germline V lookup: CDR1 MDHEN, CDR2 SYDVKM. V was pared by 4 bases and J by 1 base, with 0 bases of the junction left unmatched.

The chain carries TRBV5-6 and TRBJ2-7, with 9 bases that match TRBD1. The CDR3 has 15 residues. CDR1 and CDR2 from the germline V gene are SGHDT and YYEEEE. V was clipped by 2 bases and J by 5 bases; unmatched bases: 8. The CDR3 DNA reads TGTGCCAGCAGCTTTGCCGGGACAGGGACAAACGAGCAGTACTTC. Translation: CASSFAGTGTNEQYF. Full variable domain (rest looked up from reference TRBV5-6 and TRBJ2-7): DAGVTQSPTHLIKTRGQQVTLRCSPKSGHDTVSWYQQALGQGPQFIFQYYEEEERQRGNFPDRFSGHQFPNYSSELNVNALLLGDSALYLCASSFAGTGTNEQYFGPGTRLTVT.

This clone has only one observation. The CDR3 here is CASSLVSARLKAGANVLTF. CDR3 coding DNA: TGTGCCAGCAGCTTAGTTTCGGCCAGACTAAAAGCTGGGGCCAACGTCCTGACTTTC. The chain couples TRBV7-9 to TRBJ2-6; TRBD2 is a possible D gene (5 bases). Trimming shortened V by 1 base and J by 2 bases, and 18 bases separated the two germline ends. Germline V gives CDR1 SEHNR, CDR2 FQNEAQ (reference sequence). The CDR3 runs to 19 residues.

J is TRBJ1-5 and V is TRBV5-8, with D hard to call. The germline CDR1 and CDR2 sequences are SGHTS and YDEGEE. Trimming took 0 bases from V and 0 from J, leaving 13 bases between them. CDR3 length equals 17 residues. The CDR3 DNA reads TGTGCCAGCAGCTTGGTCGCTACAGTTGCTAGCAATCAGCCCCAGCATTTT. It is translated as CASSLVATVASNQPQHF.

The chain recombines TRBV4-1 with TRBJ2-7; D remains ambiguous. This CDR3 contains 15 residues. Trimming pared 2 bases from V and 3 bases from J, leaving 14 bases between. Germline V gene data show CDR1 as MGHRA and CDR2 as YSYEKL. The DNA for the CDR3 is TGCGCCAGCAGCCAACCCCGATCCGGGTTCTACGAGCAGTACTTC. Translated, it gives CASSQPRSGFYEQYF.

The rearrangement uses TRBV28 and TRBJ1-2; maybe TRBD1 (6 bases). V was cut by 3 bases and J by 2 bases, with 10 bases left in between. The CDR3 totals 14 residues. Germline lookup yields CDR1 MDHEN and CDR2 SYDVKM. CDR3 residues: CASSLGQGNYGYTF. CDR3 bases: TGTGCCAGCAGTTTGGGGCAGGGGAACTATGGCTACACCTTC.

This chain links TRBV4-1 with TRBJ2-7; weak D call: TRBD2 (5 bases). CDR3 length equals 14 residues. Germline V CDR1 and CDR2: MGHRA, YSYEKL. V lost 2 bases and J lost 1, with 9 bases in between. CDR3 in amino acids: CASSQSLVSYEQYF. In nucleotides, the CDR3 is TGCGCCAGCAGCCAATCACTAGTGTCCTACGAGCAGTACTTC.

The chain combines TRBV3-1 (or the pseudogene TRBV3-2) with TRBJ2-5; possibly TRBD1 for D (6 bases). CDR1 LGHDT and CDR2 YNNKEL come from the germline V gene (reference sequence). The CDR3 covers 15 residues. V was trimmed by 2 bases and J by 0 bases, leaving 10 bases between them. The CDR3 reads CASSQPQGNQETQYF. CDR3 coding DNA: TGTGCCAGCAGCCAACCTCAGGGGAACCAAGAGACCCAGTACTTC.

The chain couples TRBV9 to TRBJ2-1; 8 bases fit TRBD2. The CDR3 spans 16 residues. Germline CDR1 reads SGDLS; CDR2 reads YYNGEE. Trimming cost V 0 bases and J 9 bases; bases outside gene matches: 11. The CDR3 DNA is TGTGCCAGCAGCGTAGTGGGACCGGGGGGGCTGGGTGAGCAGTTCTTC. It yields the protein CASSVVGPGGLGEQFF.

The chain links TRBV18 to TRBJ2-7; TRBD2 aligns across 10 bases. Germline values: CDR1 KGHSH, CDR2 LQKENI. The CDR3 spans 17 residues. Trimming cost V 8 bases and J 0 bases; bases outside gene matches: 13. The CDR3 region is CASSSGLASTLSYEQYF. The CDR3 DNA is TGTGCCAGCAGCTCGGGACTAGCGAGCACCCTCTCCTACGAGCAGTACTTC. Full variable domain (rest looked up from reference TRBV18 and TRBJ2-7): NAGVMQNPRHLVRRRGQEARLRCSPMKGHSHVYWYRQLPEEGLKFMVYLQKENIIDESGMPKERFSAEFPKEGPSILRIQQVVRGDSAAYFCASSSGLASTLSYEQYFGPGTRLTVT.

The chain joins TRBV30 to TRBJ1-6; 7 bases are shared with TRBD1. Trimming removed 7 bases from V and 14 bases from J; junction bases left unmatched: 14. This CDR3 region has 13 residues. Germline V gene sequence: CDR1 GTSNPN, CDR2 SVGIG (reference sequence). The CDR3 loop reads CASRDRLGGALHF. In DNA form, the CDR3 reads TGTGCCTCCCGGGACAGACTCGGTGGGGCCCTCCACTTT.